This entry describes one T cell receptor (beta chain). Antigen unknown. CDR1 SGHVS and CDR2 FQNEAQ come from the germline V gene. The V segment lost 5 bases and the J segment 5 bases; nucleotides outside the gene matches: 15. CDR3 length: 16 amino acids. The data were obtained in a study of CD8 T cells in ankylosing spondylitis. Findings and limits, study-wide: Characteristic of ankylosing spondylitis blood, it appeared, was a TCR beta motif comprising roughly 8 highly homologous variants.

TCRdb independently ran MiXCR on the 5' RACE reads; one entry per CDR3 protein. The sample shows some 450,000 distinct CDR3 sequences, more than 15% of them seen only once. The chain has TRBV7-8 and TRBJ2-7, with TRBD2 matching over 7 bases. The source is a male donor with ankylosing spondylitis. The sample taken for sequencing was blood, either unsorted or a sorted T cell fraction (not recorded which). Here the CDR3 reads CASSPWGRGGRNEQYF. CDR3 in DNA: TGTGCCAGCAGCCCATGGGGTCGCGGGGGAAGAAACGAGCAGTACTTC.